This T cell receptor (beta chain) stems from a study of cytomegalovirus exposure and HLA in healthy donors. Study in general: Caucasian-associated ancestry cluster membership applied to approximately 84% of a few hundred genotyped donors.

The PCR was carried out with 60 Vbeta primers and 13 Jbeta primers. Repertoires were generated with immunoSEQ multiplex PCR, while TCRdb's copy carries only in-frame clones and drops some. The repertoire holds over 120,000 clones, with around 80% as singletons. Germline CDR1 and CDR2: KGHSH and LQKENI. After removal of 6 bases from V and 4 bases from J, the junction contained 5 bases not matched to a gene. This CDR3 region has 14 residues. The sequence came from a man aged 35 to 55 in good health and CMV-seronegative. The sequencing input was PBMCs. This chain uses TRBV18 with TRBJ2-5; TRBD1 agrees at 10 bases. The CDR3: CASSQDRGTETQYF. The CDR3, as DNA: TGTGCCAGCTCCCAGGACAGGGGGACAGAGACCCAGTACTTC.